This is a list of T cell receptor beta chains from one sample in a study of neurological immune-mediated disorders. TCRdb re-called the 5' RACE reads with MiXCR, one entry per CDR3 protein. This sample has roughly 48,000 distinct CDR3 sequences, with 9.5% to 15% found just once. Sequenced sample: PBMCs. The receptors come from a male donor with HTLV-1-associated myelopathy (HAM/TSP). The CDR3 runs from the conserved cysteine through the conserved F or W. The D gene is left open where the match is weak. Clone size, where shown, is once, few, many, or a class for clones that have expanded.

TRBJ2-3,TRBV9,many,TRBD2,TGTGCCAGCAGCGGCCTAGCGGGGCGGCTTACAGATACGCAGTATTTT,CASSGLAGRLTDTQYF
TRBJ2-1,TRBV6-2/TRBV6-3,many,.,TGTGCCAGCAGTCCCCACAATGAGCAGTTCTTC,CASSPHNEQFF
TRBJ2-1,TRBV14,many,TRBD2,TGTGCCAGCAGCCAAGAGGGTAGCGGGGACAATGAGCAGTTCTTC,CASSQEGSGDNEQFF
TRBJ2-5,TRBV5-1,.,.,TGCGCCAGCAGCTTGATGATCGGGGCCCAAGAGACCCAGTACTTC,CASSLMIGAQETQYF
TRBJ1-1,TRBV12-3/TRBV12-4,many,.,TGTGCCAGCAGTTTAGTCGGAGGTTCGGGAGGAGCTTTCTTT,CASSLVGGSGGAFF
TRBJ2-7,TRBV19,.,.,TGTGCCAGTAGTCCTCAGGTCACCTACGAGCAGTACTTC,CASSPQVTYEQYF
TRBJ2-5,TRBV7-2,many,.,TGTGCCAGCAGCACACAGGGTGGGCAGACCCAGTACTTC,CASSTQGGQTQYF
TRBJ2-1,TRBV7-2,many,.,TGTGCCGAGGGGCGTGGTGAGCAGTTCTTC,CAEGRGEQFF
TRBJ1-6,TRBV20-1,many,.,TGCAGTGCTAGAGGGCAGGGTGGTTCACCCCTCCACTTT,CSARGQGGSPLHF
TRBJ1-4,TRBV18,.,.,TGTGCCAGCTCACACGCCCGGACGGATGAAAAACTGTTTTTT,CASSHARTDEKLFF
TRBJ1-5,TRBV5-1,many,.,TGCGCCAGCAGCTTGGAGGGTAGCAATCAGCCCCAGCATTTT,CASSLEGSNQPQHF